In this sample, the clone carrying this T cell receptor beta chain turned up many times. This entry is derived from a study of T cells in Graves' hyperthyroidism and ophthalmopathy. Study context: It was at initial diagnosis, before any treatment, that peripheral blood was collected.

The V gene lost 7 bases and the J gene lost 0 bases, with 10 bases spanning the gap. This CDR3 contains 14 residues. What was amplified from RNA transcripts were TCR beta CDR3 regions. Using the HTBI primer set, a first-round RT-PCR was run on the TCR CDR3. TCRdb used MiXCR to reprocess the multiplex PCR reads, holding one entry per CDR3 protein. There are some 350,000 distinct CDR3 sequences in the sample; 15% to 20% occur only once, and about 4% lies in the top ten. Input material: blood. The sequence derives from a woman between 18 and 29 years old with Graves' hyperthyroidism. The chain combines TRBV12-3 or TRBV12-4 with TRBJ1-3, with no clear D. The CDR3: CASMRSSSGNTIYF. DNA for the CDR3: TGTGCCAGCATGAGAAGCAGCTCTGGAAACACCATATATTTT.